The text below deals with one T cell receptor beta chain. The naive CD8 subset, CD45RO-negative cells positively selected for CCR7, excluded terminally differentiated effector memory CD45RA+ cells. The data are from a study of shared clonotypes between healthy human individuals. V lost 5 bases to trimming and J lost 3 bases, with 14 bases between them. The germline CDR1 and CDR2 sequences are MNHEY and SMNVEV (reference sequence). The CDR3 totals 14 residues. Clones were read by immunoSEQ multiplex PCR, and TCRdb kept only the in-frame ones, dropping some. Of roughly 650,000 clones in the sample, 95% to 97% are singletons; the top ten hold 0.11%.

Specimen: naive CD8+ T cells sorted from blood. The origin of this receptor is a woman between 25 and 40 years old in good health. The chain links TRBV27 to TRBJ2-7, with D perhaps TRBD2 (6 bases). The CDR3 DNA reads TGTGCCAGCAGTCCAACAGGAGGGGACTACGAGCAGTACTTC. It yields the protein CASSPTGGDYEQYF.